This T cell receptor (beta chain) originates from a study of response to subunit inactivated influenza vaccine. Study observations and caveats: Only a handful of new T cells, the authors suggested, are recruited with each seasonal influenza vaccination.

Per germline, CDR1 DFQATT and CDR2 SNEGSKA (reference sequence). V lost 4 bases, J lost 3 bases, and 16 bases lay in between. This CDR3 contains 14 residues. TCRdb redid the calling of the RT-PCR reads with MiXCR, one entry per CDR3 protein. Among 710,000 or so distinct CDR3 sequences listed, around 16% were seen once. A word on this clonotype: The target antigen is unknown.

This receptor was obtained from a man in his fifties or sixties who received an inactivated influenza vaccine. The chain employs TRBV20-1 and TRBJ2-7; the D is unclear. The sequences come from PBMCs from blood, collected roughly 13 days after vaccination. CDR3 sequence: CSATERRQSYEQYF. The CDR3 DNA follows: TGCAGTGCTACCGAACGAAGGCAGAGCTACGAGCAGTACTTC.